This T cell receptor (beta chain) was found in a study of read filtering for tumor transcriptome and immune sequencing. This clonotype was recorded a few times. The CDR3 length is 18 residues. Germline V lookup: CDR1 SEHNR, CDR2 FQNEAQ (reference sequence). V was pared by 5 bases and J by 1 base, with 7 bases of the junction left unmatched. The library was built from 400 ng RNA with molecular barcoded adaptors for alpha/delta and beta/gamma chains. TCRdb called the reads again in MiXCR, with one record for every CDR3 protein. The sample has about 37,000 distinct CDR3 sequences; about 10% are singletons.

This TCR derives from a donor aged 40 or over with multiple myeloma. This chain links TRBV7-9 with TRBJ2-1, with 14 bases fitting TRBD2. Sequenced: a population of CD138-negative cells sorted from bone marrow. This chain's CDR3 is CASSATGTSGSSYNEQFF. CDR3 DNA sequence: TGTGCCAGCAGCGCCACCGGGACTAGCGGGAGTTCCTACAATGAGCAGTTCTTC.